Below, 18 T cell receptor beta chains from the same sample are listed, as sequenced in a study of blood T cell repertoires in COVID-19. Clones were read by immunoSEQ multiplex PCR, and TCRdb kept only the in-frame ones, dropping some. Of approximately 93,000 clones listed, roughly 70% are singletons. The sequenced material came from peripheral blood. These TCRs come from an elderly woman with acute or convalescent COVID-19.

The chain joins TRBV4-3 to TRBJ1-1; the D is unclear. The CDR3 is 16 residues long. V was cut by 3 bases and J by 1 base, with 15 bases left in between. CDR1 is LGHNA, CDR2 YSLEER, per germline. CDR3 in amino acids: CASSHSGEARNTEAFF. The CDR3 nucleotides are TGCGCCAGCAGCCATTCGGGAGAGGCACGGAACACTGAAGCTTTCTTT.

The gene calls are TRBV18 and TRBJ1-2; tentative D call: TRBD1 (5 bases). The germline V gene has CDR1 KGHSH and CDR2 LQKENI. This CDR3 has 15 residues. V dropped 3 bases and J dropped 3 bases, with 14 bases sitting between them. The CDR3 sequence: CASSPTREKDYGYTF. The CDR3 DNA reads as TGTGCCAGCTCACCCACCAGGGAAAAGGACTATGGCTACACCTTC.

V and J are TRBV7-9 and TRBJ1-1; possible D gene TRBD1, 6 bases. The CDR3 covers 13 residues. Germline lookup yields CDR1 SEHNR and CDR2 FQNEAQ (reference sequence). V dropped 5 bases and J dropped 11 bases, with 18 bases sitting between them. The CDR3 DNA reads TGTGCCAGCAGCCAGGTCGGGAGGGGGGTGGCTTTCTTT. This encodes CASSQVGRGVAFF. Supplemented by reference TRBV7-9 and TRBJ1-1, the full variable domain reads DTGVSQNPRHKITKRGQNVTFRCDPISEHNRLYWYRQTLGQGPEFLTYFQNEAQLEKSRLLSDRFSAERPKGSFSTLEIQRTEQGDSAMYLCASSQVGRGVAFFGQGTRLTVV.

This clone has just a few counts. DNA of the CDR3: TGTGCCAGCAGTTACGGACAGTGGAGCGGCTACACCTTC. Its translation is CASSYGQWSGYTF. The gene calls are TRBV6-5 and TRBJ1-2; possible D gene TRBD1, 6 bases. CDR3 size: 13 residues. The V and J ends lost 2 bases and 8 bases respectively, with 12 bases between them. From germline, CDR1 is MNHEY and CDR2 SVGAGI.

The chain recombines TRBV7-2 with TRBJ1-1; D perhaps matches TRBD1 (6 bases). CDR1 and CDR2 from the germline V gene are SGHTA and FQGNSA. The CDR3 is 14 amino acids. V lost 6 bases and J 6 bases, leaving 17 bases between the germline ends. CDR3 amino acids: CASSPQGGDAEAFF. Here the CDR3 DNA reads TGTGCCAGCAGTCCACAGGGTGGAGACGCTGAAGCTTTCTTT.

V is TRBV21-1 and J is TRBJ1-1; no check of the table's D call, TRBD1, against the DNA was made. TRBV21-1 is given as a pseudogene. The CDR3 is made up of 17 amino acids. This chain's CDR3 is CASSGPRDKKQDTEAFF. Written as DNA, the CDR3 is TGTGCCAGCAGCGGGCCCCGGGACAAGAAACAGGACACTGAAGCTTTCTTT.

This chain links TRBV7-2 with TRBJ1-5; D uncertain. The germline gives CDR1 SGHTA, CDR2 FQGNSA. V gave up 5 bases and J gave up 6 bases, with 11 bases separating them. The CDR3 sequence is 13 residues long. CDR3 coding DNA: TGTGCCAGCAGCCTTTCTCGGGTTCAGCCCCAGCATTTT. It encodes CASSLSRVQPQHF.

This chain uses TRBV27 with TRBJ2-3; 10 bases map to TRBD2. The germline CDR1 and CDR2 sequences are MNHEY and SMNVEV (reference sequence). This CDR3 is 17 amino acids long. V lost 1 base, J lost 1 base, and 5 bases stayed unmatched. For the CDR3, the DNA is TGTGCCAGCAGTTTATTTAATAGCGGGGGGCGCACAGATACGCAGTATTTT. It yields the protein CASSLFNSGGRTDTQYF.

The CDR3 DNA follows: TGCAGCGTTGGCAGGGGCACTGAAGCTTTCTTT. It is translated as CSVGRGTEAFF. The rearrangement joins TRBV29-1 to TRBJ1-1; D is perhaps TRBD1 (6 bases). The CDR3 contains 11 residues. The V and J ends lost 4 bases and 4 bases respectively, with 7 bases between them. The germline V gene encodes CDR1 SQVTM and CDR2 ANQGSEA.

This clone was recorded at least ten times. The chain employs TRBV6-2 or TRBV6-3 and TRBJ1-1; 8 nucleotides agree with TRBD1. Losses at the gene ends were 4 bases for V and 5 bases for J; bases not matched to a gene: 6. CDR3 length: 14 amino acids. Per germline, CDR1 MNHEY and CDR2 SVGEGT. CDR3 bases: TGTGCCAGCAGTTTTGGACAGGGTTTGACTGAAGCTTTCTTT. Its protein is CASSFGQGLTEAFF.

The chain recombines TRBV24-1 with TRBJ1-5, with D maybe TRBD1 (5 bases). This CDR3 contains 12 residues. Deletions cut 4 bases from V and 13 bases from J, with 13 bases between. CDR1 is KGHDR and CDR2 is SFDVKD in the germline V gene. The chain's CDR3 is CATSDYDSQQHF. The CDR3 nucleotides are TGTGCCACCAGTGACTACGACAGTCAGCAGCATTTT.

This clone was counted between two and nine times. The CDR3 reads CASSLDSGGGVVKNIQYF. Written as DNA, the CDR3 is TGTGCCAGCAGCTTAGACTCCGGAGGGGGGGTCGTCAAAAACATTCAGTACTTC. The rearrangement uses TRBV11-3 and TRBJ2-4, with D tentatively TRBD2 (7 bases). The germline V gene has CDR1 SGHNT and CDR2 YENEEA. The CDR3 consists of 18 residues. V was pared by 0 bases and J by 3 bases, with 18 bases between.

The table lists this clone with a few counts. CDR3 residues: CSSQRGGLEEQFF. The CDR3, as DNA: TGCAGCTCGCAGCGGGGGGGCCTGGAAGAGCAGTTCTTC. This rearrangement joins TRBV29-1 to TRBJ2-1; 10 nucleotides agree with TRBD2. This CDR3 region has 13 residues. J lost 10 bases, V lost 8 bases, and 11 bases had no gene match. Germline-derived CDR1 and CDR2 are SQVTM and ANQGSEA.

This clone was detected only a few times. This sample also contains other DNA sequences that code for the same CDR3. The CDR3 spells CASSQGTSGQETQYF. The CDR3 DNA reads TGTGCCAGCAGCCAAGGCACTAGCGGCCAAGAGACCCAGTACTTC. V and J are TRBV4-2 and TRBJ2-5; 8 bases match TRBD2. V lost 1 base and J lost 1; bases outside the gene matches: 2. The CDR3 loop spans 15 amino acids. Germline V gene lookup returns CDR1 LGHNA and CDR2 YNFKEQ.

The chain uses TRBV5-6 and TRBJ1-2, with 9 bases lining up with TRBD1. The J segment lost 4 bases and the V segment lost 4 bases, leaving 11 bases of the junction unmatched. The length of the CDR3 is 16 residues. Germline V gene sequence: CDR1 SGHDT, CDR2 YYEEEE. CDR3 sequence (DNA): TGTGCCAGCAGCCTACCTGGGGACAGGGCTTTCTATGGCTACACCTTC. This gives the protein CASSLPGDRAFYGYTF.

This clone was counted a single time. This chain joins TRBV7-9 and TRBJ2-3; TRBD2 is a possible D gene (7 bases). The CDR3 runs to 15 residues. V lost 7 bases to trimming and J lost 5 bases, with 19 bases between them. Germline V lookup: CDR1 SEHNR, CDR2 FQNEAQ (reference sequence). The CDR3 nucleotides read TGTGCCAGCAACCTGGGGGGGGCCACCCGAGATACGCAGTATTTT. Its translation is CASNLGGATRDTQYF.

The V gene is TRBV5-1, the J gene TRBJ1-1; 7 bases agree with TRBD1. The CDR3 contains 14 residues. Trimming removed 0 bases from V and 1 base from J; junction bases left unmatched: 0. The germline V gene encodes CDR1 SGHRS and CDR2 YFSETQ. The CDR3 here is CASSLAGGNTEAFF. CDR3 nucleotides: TGCGCCAGCAGCTTGGCAGGGGGGAACACTGAAGCTTTCTTT.

The J gene is TRBJ2-1, the V gene TRBV10-3; 14 nucleotides match TRBD2. The ends lost 6 bases at V and 10 bases at J; junction bases unmatched: 8. There are 15 residues in the CDR3. Germline values: CDR1 ENHRY, CDR2 SYGVKD. The CDR3 loop reads CAISGLAGGPSEQFF. The CDR3, as DNA: TGTGCCATCAGCGGACTAGCGGGGGGCCCCAGCGAGCAGTTCTTC.